A single sample gave rise to the 4 T cell receptor beta chains below, sequenced in a study of metastatic and nonmetastatic thyroid tumors. Nobody among the patients had been given any treatment before thyroid surgery. TCRdb re-clonotyped the PCR reads via MiXCR. This sample carries under 40,000 clones, around 17% of them seen once, and the ten largest clones take roughly 3.2%. Sequenced sample: blood. The receptors come from a female donor with papillary thyroid cancer or a benign thyroid nodule (not recorded which). Some clones in this sample may be carry-over from other donors' samples.

This clone was observed many times. This sample includes further DNA sequences coding for the same CDR3. This chain connects TRBV11-1 to TRBJ2-7, with 12 bases fitting TRBD2. With V trimmed by 5 bases and J by 2 bases, 4 bases remained unmatched. The CDR3 extends over 15 amino acids. The germline gives CDR1 SGHAT, CDR2 FQDESV (reference sequence). CDR3 sequence reads: CASSPSGRATYEQYF. CDR3 bases: TGTGCCAGCAGCCCTAGCGGGAGGGCCACCTACGAGCAGTACTTC.

This clone has ten or more counts. The genes are TRBV28 and TRBJ1-5, with D tentatively TRBD1 (6 bases). V gave up 3 bases and J gave up 6 bases, with 12 bases separating them. The CDR3 contains 14 residues. Germline V CDR1 and CDR2: MDHEN, SYDVKM. CDR3 loop: CASSFNRVGQPQHF. In DNA form, the CDR3 reads TGTGCCAGCAGTTTTAACAGGGTTGGTCAGCCCCAGCATTTT.

This clone was found many times. The gene calls are TRBV5-5 and TRBJ2-6, with D hard to call. This CDR3 contains 15 residues. Germline values: CDR1 SGHKS, CDR2 YYEKEE (reference sequence). Between the trimmed V and J ends, which lost 1 base and 2 bases, there was a span of 7 bases. The chain's CDR3 is CASSLRVAGANVLTF. The CDR3 coding sequence is TGTGCCAGCAGCTTGCGAGTTGCTGGGGCCAACGTCCTGACTTTC.

This clone was detected ten times or more. This chain links TRBV28 with TRBJ2-3, with D possibly TRBD1 on 6 matching bases. CDR1 and CDR2 (germline): MDHEN, SYDVKM. The CDR3 sequence is 16 residues long. The V end lost 2 bases, the J end lost 1 base, and 13 bases lay between the germline ends. The CDR3 reads CASSLGPGDGTDTQYF. The CDR3 nucleotides are TGTGCCAGCAGTTTAGGTCCAGGGGATGGCACAGATACGCAGTATTTT.